The 12 T cell receptor beta chains below were found in one sample sequenced in a study of CXCR3-negative and CXCR3-positive naive CD8 T cells. General study results and limits: Naive cells positive for CXCR3 carried more hydrophobic TRB CDR3s than CXCR3-negative ones.

Via 5' RACE with UMI labels, TRB cDNA libraries were prepared. TCRdb reprocessed the 5' RACE reads, with one entry per CDR3 protein and no DNA. The listing contains around 160,000 distinct CDR3 sequences. No cognate antigen is known for these TCRs. The sequencing sample was made of naive CXCR3+ CD8+ T cells from blood. The subset here: CD45RO-CCR7+CD27+CD95- naive CD8+ T cells expressing CXCR3 (TNR3+). These TCRs come from a human donor in good health. Some clones in this sample may be carry-over from other donors' samples.

CDR3 protein: CAISEVRGGAGEQYF. The chain has TRBV10-3 and TRBJ2-7; TCRdb indicates TRBD2, and absent DNA this call remains unverified. The germline CDR1 and CDR2 sequences are ENHRY and SYGVKD. The CDR3 is made up of 15 amino acids.

V is TRBV4-3 and J is TRBJ2-1; the D call of TRBD1 rests on TCRdb alone, since no DNA is present to check it. The CDR3 spans 13 residues. CDR1 LGHNA and CDR2 YSLEER come from the germline V gene. The CDR3 loop reads CASSQGSWTEQFF.

The chain joins TRBV7-9 to TRBJ2-7; TCRdb's assignment of TRBD1 cannot be checked, as there is no DNA. Per germline, CDR1 SEHNR and CDR2 FQNEAQ (reference sequence). The CDR3 has 14 amino acids. The CDR3: CASSLGDPTYEQYF. The full variable domain, in which reference TRBV7-9 and TRBJ2-7 provide the parts outside the CDR3, is DTGVSQNPRHKITKRGQNVTFRCDPISEHNRLYWYRQTLGQGPEFLTYFQNEAQLEKSRLLSDRFSAERPKGSFSTLEIQRTEQGDSAMYLCASSLGDPTYEQYFGPGTRLTVT.

The chain uses TRBV5-1 and TRBJ2-7; TCRdb's D gene call, TRBD1, goes unchecked for lack of DNA. CDR3 length equals 13 residues. CDR1 and CDR2 from the germline V gene are SGHRS and YFSETQ. CDR3 loop: CASSFSTGGEQYF.

The rearrangement joins TRBV7-2 to TRBJ2-7; with no DNA, the TCRdb D assignment of TRBD1 cannot be verified. The germline V gene has CDR1 SGHTA and CDR2 FQGNSA. The CDR3 length is 14 residues. The CDR3 loop is CASSATGGTYEQYF.

The chain combines TRBV7-8 with TRBJ1-2. The CDR3 has 15 residues. CDR1 is SGHVS, CDR2 FQNEAQ, per germline. The chain's CDR3 is CASSLAIYGSTGYTF.

V is TRBV5-1 and J is TRBJ2-7; with no DNA, the TCRdb D assignment of TRBD2 cannot be verified. The germline CDR1 and CDR2 sequences are SGHRS and YFSETQ. The CDR3 sequence is 15 residues long. The CDR3 region is CASSLDGTAGYEQYF.

The V call is TRBV29-1, the J call TRBJ2-1. This CDR3 is built from 16 residues. The germline gives CDR1 SQVTM, CDR2 ANQGSEA. CDR3 in amino acids: CSVEEGSTSSYNEQFF.

The V call is TRBV5-1, the J call TRBJ2-1; lacking DNA, the TRBD1 call made by TCRdb goes unchecked. Germline CDR1 is SGHRS and CDR2 is YFSETQ. The CDR3 is 13 amino acids. CDR3 region: CASSAGSVDEQFF.

This chain links TRBV5-1 with TRBJ2-7; TCRdb returns TRBD1, unconfirmable since there is no DNA. CDR3 length: 14 amino acids. Germline V gene lookup returns CDR1 SGHRS and CDR2 YFSETQ. The CDR3: CASSPHRDLHEQYF.

The chain links TRBV28 to TRBJ2-1; TCRdb designates TRBD1, a call that cannot be tested without DNA. This CDR3 is 13 amino acids long. The germline V gene encodes CDR1 MDHEN and CDR2 SYDVKM. CDR3 sequence: CASVKFGGGEQFF.

The J gene is TRBJ2-2, the V gene TRBV7-3; TCRdb's D gene call, TRBD1, goes unchecked for lack of DNA. Germline loops: CDR1 SGHTA, CDR2 FQGTGA. The CDR3 consists of 13 residues. CDR3 protein: CASSPQGAGELFF.